This T cell receptor beta chain was found in a study of shared clonotypes between healthy human individuals. Using immunoSEQ multiplex PCR, the repertoire was profiled, and TCRdb retains in-frame clones only, with some absent. The table includes about 2 million clones, roughly 94% detected once. The CDR3 runs 13 residues. With 2 bases removed from V and 1 base from J, the gap between germline ends came to 6 bases. The germline V gene has CDR1 KGHSH and CDR2 LQKENI. The V call is TRBV18, the J call TRBJ2-7; no clear D. This clonotype originated in a young man in good health. The sequencing sample was made of naive CD4+ T cells sorted from blood. As to subset: CD45RA+ positively selected. The CDR3 loop reads CASSPTDSYEQYF. In DNA, the CDR3 is TGTGCCAGCTCACCAACAGATTCCTACGAGCAGTACTTC. Together with reference TRBV18 and TRBJ2-7, the CDR3 gives the full variable domain: NAGVMQNPRHLVRRRGQEARLRCSPMKGHSHVYWYRQLPEEGLKFMVYLQKENIIDESGMPKERFSAEFPKEGPSILRIQQVVRGDSAAYFCASSPTDSYEQYFGPGTRLTVT.